This is a list of T cell receptor beta chains from one sample in a study of OX40 agonist ivuxolimab in advanced cancers. Profiling relied on immunoSEQ multiplex PCR, and the TCRdb table lists in-frame clones only, not all of them. The sample has about 82,000 clones, 86% seen once. Source: CD4+ or CD8+ T cells sorted from blood, taken in a trial of the OX40 agonist ivuxolimab. All receptors come from an adult with an advanced solid tumor such as melanoma, head and neck, liver or kidney cancer. Both conserved end residues are part of each CDR3. Each record gives: J gene, D gene, clone size, V gene, CDR3 DNA, CDR3 protein. The D gene is left open where the match is weak. Size tells how often a clone was seen (once, few, many) or the class of an expanded clone, and some rows leave it out.

J gene: TRBJ2-1
D gene: TRBD2
clone size: few
V gene: TRBV5-4
CDR3 DNA: TGTGCCAGCAGCTTGGGTGGGACTAGCTCGGCCGCCAATGAGCAGTTCTTC
CDR3 protein: CASSLGGTSSAANEQFF

J gene: TRBJ1-2
D gene: TRBD1
clone size: NA
V gene: TRBV18
CDR3 DNA: TGTGCCAGCTCACCATGGGACAGGGGACATAAGAATGGCTACACCTTC
CDR3 protein: CASSPWDRGHKNGYTF

J gene: TRBJ1-1
D gene: TRBD1
clone size: NA
V gene: TRBV6-5
CDR3 DNA: TGTGCCAGCACCGCTCCCGGGACAGTAGAAGCTTTCTTT
CDR3 protein: CASTAPGTVEAFF

J gene: TRBJ2-5
D gene: NA
clone size: few
V gene: TRBV4-2
CDR3 DNA: TGTGCCAGCAGCCAAGATATATCTGTAGAGACCCAGTACTTC
CDR3 protein: CASSQDISVETQYF

J gene: TRBJ1-1
D gene: NA
clone size: NA
V gene: TRBV6-6
CDR3 DNA: TGTGCCAGCGATAACAGGGAGAACACTGAAGCTTTCTTT
CDR3 protein: CASDNRENTEAFF

J gene: TRBJ1-6
D gene: TRBD1
clone size: NA
V gene: TRBV11-1
CDR3 DNA: TGTGCCAGCAGCTCTACAGGGGTCGCCTATAATTCACCCCTCCACTTT
CDR3 protein: CASSSTGVAYNSPLHF

J gene: TRBJ2-7
D gene: NA
clone size: NA
V gene: TRBV7-2
CDR3 DNA: TGTGCCAGCAGCTCGCCTCGCGGGGCCCGCTACGAGCAGTACTTC
CDR3 protein: CASSSPRGARYEQYF

J gene: TRBJ1-2
D gene: NA
clone size: NA
V gene: TRBV6-4
CDR3 DNA: TGTGCCAGCAGTCCCAGCTTGTTTGAGGGGGGCTACACCTTC
CDR3 protein: CASSPSLFEGGYTF

J gene: TRBJ2-2
D gene: TRBD1
clone size: NA
V gene: TRBV7-8
CDR3 DNA: TGTGCCAGCAGCTCCAGAGGACAGGGGACGGCCACCGGGGAGCTGTTTTTT
CDR3 protein: CASSSRGQGTATGELFF

J gene: TRBJ1-5
D gene: NA
clone size: once
V gene: TRBV10-3
CDR3 DNA: TGTGCCATCAGTGAACAGTTAATCTATAGCAATCAGCCCCAGCATTTT
CDR3 protein: CAISEQLIYSNQPQHF

J gene: TRBJ1-3
D gene: NA
clone size: NA
V gene: TRBV19
CDR3 DNA: TGTGCCAGTAGCAGGTGGGGCTCTGGAAACACCATATATTTT
CDR3 protein: CASSRWGSGNTIYF

J gene: TRBJ1-2
D gene: TRBD1
clone size: NA
V gene: TRBV4-2
CDR3 DNA: TGTGCCAGCAGCCCTGGGACAGGGGATAACTATGGCTACACCTTC
CDR3 protein: CASSPGTGDNYGYTF

J gene: TRBJ2-3
D gene: TRBD2
clone size: NA
V gene: TRBV11-3
CDR3 DNA: TGTGCCAGCAGCCAAACTAGCGGTCCTAGCACAGATACGCAGTATTTT
CDR3 protein: CASSQTSGPSTDTQYF

J gene: TRBJ2-7
D gene: TRBD1
clone size: NA
V gene: TRBV19
CDR3 DNA: TGTGCCAGCTGCGCTCCGGGACAGGGTTTCCACGAGCAGTACTTC
CDR3 protein: CASCAPGQGFHEQYF

J gene: TRBJ1-2
D gene: TRBD1
clone size: NA
V gene: TRBV30
CDR3 DNA: TGTGCCTGGAGTGTAGGGACAGGGTCCTATGGCTACACCTTC
CDR3 protein: CAWSVGTGSYGYTF

J gene: TRBJ2-7
D gene: NA
clone size: once
V gene: TRBV5-4
CDR3 DNA: TGTGCCAGCAGCATGACAGGAGTGGGCTCCGAGCAGTACTTC
CDR3 protein: CASSMTGVGSEQYF

J gene: TRBJ2-3
D gene: NA
clone size: few
V gene: TRBV7-2
CDR3 DNA: TGTGCCAGCAGCTCCGACCCTCACACAGATACGCAGTATTTT
CDR3 protein: CASSSDPHTDTQYF

J gene: TRBJ2-7
D gene: NA
clone size: NA
V gene: TRBV11-3
CDR3 DNA: TGTGCCAGCAGCTTGGACCTTCAGGGAGCCCACGAGCAGTACTTC
CDR3 protein: CASSLDLQGAHEQYF

J gene: TRBJ1-3
D gene: NA
clone size: NA
V gene: TRBV9
CDR3 DNA: TGTGCCAGCAGCGTAGCTACCGGAGGGAACGGAAACACCATATATTTT
CDR3 protein: CASSVATGGNGNTIYF

J gene: TRBJ1-6
D gene: NA
clone size: NA
V gene: TRBV5-1
CDR3 DNA: TGCGCCAGCAGCTTCGGGCAGGCGAAGAATAATTCACCCCTCCACTTT
CDR3 protein: CASSFGQAKNNSPLHF

J gene: TRBJ1-1
D gene: NA
clone size: NA
V gene: TRBV6-4
CDR3 DNA: TGTGCCAGCAGTGAGGAAGGGGGTTCCACTGAAGCTTTCTTT
CDR3 protein: CASSEEGGSTEAFF

J gene: TRBJ1-4
D gene: NA
clone size: NA
V gene: TRBV18
CDR3 DNA: TGTGCCAGCTCACCACCTTCACAGCCGGAGGAAAAACTGTTTTTT
CDR3 protein: CASSPPSQPEEKLFF

J gene: TRBJ2-3
D gene: TRBD2
clone size: NA
V gene: TRBV6-1
CDR3 DNA: TGTGCCAGCAGTGAGAGGGCGGGGGGGCGGACAGATACGCAGTATTTT
CDR3 protein: CASSERAGGRTDTQYF

J gene: TRBJ2-1
D gene: NA
clone size: NA
V gene: TRBV6-5
CDR3 DNA: TGTGCCAGCAGTTATAGGGGGACGGGGCAAAATGAGCAGTTCTTC
CDR3 protein: CASSYRGTGQNEQFF

J gene: TRBJ1-2
D gene: NA
clone size: once
V gene: TRBV30
CDR3 DNA: TGTGCCTGGAGTGAAGGCAGCCTCGGCTATGGCTACACCTTC
CDR3 protein: CAWSEGSLGYGYTF

J gene: TRBJ2-2
D gene: NA
clone size: NA
V gene: TRBV4-1
CDR3 DNA: TGCGCCAGCAGCCAAGACCGCACCGGGGAGCTGTTTTTT
CDR3 protein: CASSQDRTGELFF

J gene: TRBJ2-3
D gene: TRBD1
clone size: NA
V gene: TRBV14
CDR3 DNA: TGTGCCAGCAGCCGCGGACAGGAGACAGATACGCAGTATTTT
CDR3 protein: CASSRGQETDTQYF

J gene: TRBJ1-6
D gene: NA
clone size: NA
V gene: TRBV28
CDR3 DNA: TGTGCCAGCAGCGACTCCGCAGGACAGCCAAATTCACCCCTCCACTTT
CDR3 protein: CASSDSAGQPNSPLHF

J gene: TRBJ2-3
D gene: NA
clone size: NA
V gene: TRBV2
CDR3 DNA: TGTGCCAGCAGTGAAAGGGGGTGGCGGGGGCCAGATACGCAGTATTTT
CDR3 protein: CASSERGWRGPDTQYF

J gene: TRBJ1-1
D gene: TRBD1
clone size: NA
V gene: TRBV19
CDR3 DNA: TGTGCCAGTAGTATAGCCGTGGACAGGGGAGGTGAAGCTTTCTTT
CDR3 protein: CASSIAVDRGGEAFF

J gene: TRBJ2-1
D gene: NA
clone size: NA
V gene: TRBV10-1
CDR3 DNA: TGCGCCAGCAGTGAAGGTCGGAGGGGGGGGCCCAATGAGCAGTTCTTC
CDR3 protein: CASSEGRRGGPNEQFF

J gene: TRBJ2-2
D gene: NA
clone size: NA
V gene: TRBV18
CDR3 DNA: TGTGCCAGCTCACCTCCGAACACCGGGGAGCTGTTTTTT
CDR3 protein: CASSPPNTGELFF

J gene: TRBJ2-7
D gene: NA
clone size: NA
V gene: TRBV6-1
CDR3 DNA: TGTGCCAGCAGGAGAGACTACGAGCAGTACTTC
CDR3 protein: CASRRDYEQYF

J gene: TRBJ1-1
D gene: NA
clone size: NA
V gene: TRBV7-9
CDR3 DNA: TGTGCCAGCAGCTTAATGTCAGGGACTGAAGCTTTCTTT
CDR3 protein: CASSLMSGTEAFF

J gene: TRBJ1-5
D gene: NA
clone size: NA
V gene: TRBV4-1
CDR3 DNA: TGCGCCAGCAGCCAAGATCCTGGGGGGGGGTATAGCAATCAGCCCCAGCATTTT
CDR3 protein: CASSQDPGGGYSNQPQHF

J gene: TRBJ2-5
D gene: NA
clone size: few
V gene: TRBV2
CDR3 DNA: NA
CDR3 protein: CASSGGFLETQYF

J gene: TRBJ2-7
D gene: NA
clone size: NA
V gene: TRBV6-1
CDR3 DNA: TGTGCCAGCGCTAGCTACTACGAGCAGTACTTC
CDR3 protein: CASASYYEQYF

J gene: TRBJ2-7
D gene: TRBD2
clone size: once
V gene: TRBV11-1
CDR3 DNA: TGTGCCAGCTTTCAGAGCGGGGCGACTTACGAGCAGTACTTC
CDR3 protein: CASFQSGATYEQYF

J gene: TRBJ2-3
D gene: TRBD2
clone size: NA
V gene: TRBV2
CDR3 DNA: TGTGCCAGCAGAAGAACTAGCGGGGCGCGCACAGATACGCAGTATTTT
CDR3 protein: CASRRTSGARTDTQYF

J gene: TRBJ2-1
D gene: TRBD1
clone size: NA
V gene: TRBV5-1
CDR3 DNA: TGCGCCAGCCGAGGGACAGCCGACAATGAGCAGTTCTTC
CDR3 protein: CASRGTADNEQFF

J gene: TRBJ1-1
D gene: NA
clone size: NA
V gene: TRBV7-9
CDR3 DNA: TGTGCCAGCAGCTTACTACTGGGTGAAGGGAGCACTGAAGCTTTCTTT
CDR3 protein: CASSLLLGEGSTEAFF

J gene: TRBJ1-2
D gene: NA
clone size: NA
V gene: TRBV6-6
CDR3 DNA: TGTGCCAGCAGTTCGAGCCCTATGACCGCGACCTATGGCTACACCTTC
CDR3 protein: CASSSSPMTATYGYTF

J gene: TRBJ2-7
D gene: TRBD2
clone size: once
V gene: TRBV19
CDR3 DNA: TGTGCCAGTAGTATCCTAGCGGGCTACGAGCAGTACTTC
CDR3 protein: CASSILAGYEQYF

J gene: TRBJ2-3
D gene: NA
clone size: NA
V gene: TRBV5-1
CDR3 DNA: TGCGCCAGCAGCACCTGGACGTCCTCTAGCACAGATACGCAGTATTTT
CDR3 protein: CASSTWTSSSTDTQYF

J gene: TRBJ1-3
D gene: TRBD1
clone size: once
V gene: TRBV30
CDR3 DNA: TGTGCCTGGAGTGACAGGGGACCTGGAAACACCATATATTTT
CDR3 protein: CAWSDRGPGNTIYF

J gene: TRBJ2-7
D gene: TRBD2
clone size: NA
V gene: TRBV19
CDR3 DNA: TGTGCCAGTAGTATATTAGGAGCGGGAGGACTCTACGAGCAGTACTTC
CDR3 protein: CASSILGAGGLYEQYF

J gene: TRBJ1-2
D gene: NA
clone size: NA
V gene: TRBV12-5
CDR3 DNA: TGTGCTAGTGGCCCCTCGTCCAGGGGCAGCTATGGCTACACCTTC
CDR3 protein: CASGPSSRGSYGYTF

J gene: TRBJ2-7
D gene: TRBD2
clone size: NA
V gene: TRBV30
CDR3 DNA: TGTGCCTGGATGAAAGCGGGATCCTCCTACGAGCAGTACTTC
CDR3 protein: CAWMKAGSSYEQYF

J gene: TRBJ2-6
D gene: NA
clone size: NA
V gene: TRBV5-4
CDR3 DNA: TGTGCCAGCAGCTGGTCCCCAGGGGCTGGGGCCAACGTCCTGACTTTC
CDR3 protein: CASSWSPGAGANVLTF

J gene: TRBJ1-5
D gene: TRBD1
clone size: NA
V gene: TRBV7-3
CDR3 DNA: TGTGCCAGCAGCTGGGGGACAGGGAATCAGCCCCAGCATTTT
CDR3 protein: CASSWGTGNQPQHF

J gene: TRBJ1-4
D gene: NA
clone size: few
V gene: TRBV30
CDR3 DNA: TGTGCCTGGAGTGTTGGGTCGGGGGCAACTAATGAAAAACTGTTTTTT
CDR3 protein: CAWSVGSGATNEKLFF

J gene: TRBJ2-7
D gene: TRBD1
clone size: NA
V gene: TRBV6-6
CDR3 DNA: TGTGCCAGCACCCAACAGGGGGGACAGGGTGGTATGTACTTC
CDR3 protein: CASTQQGGQGGMYF

J gene: TRBJ1-2
D gene: TRBD1
clone size: NA
V gene: TRBV27
CDR3 DNA: TGTGCCAGCAGTTTAAAGTGGTCAACAGGGGTTTCTGGCTACACCTTC
CDR3 protein: CASSLKWSTGVSGYTF

J gene: TRBJ2-7
D gene: NA
clone size: NA
V gene: TRBV29-1
CDR3 DNA: TGCAGCGTTGAAGTAGGACAGCTATCCTACGAGCAGTACTTC
CDR3 protein: CSVEVGQLSYEQYF